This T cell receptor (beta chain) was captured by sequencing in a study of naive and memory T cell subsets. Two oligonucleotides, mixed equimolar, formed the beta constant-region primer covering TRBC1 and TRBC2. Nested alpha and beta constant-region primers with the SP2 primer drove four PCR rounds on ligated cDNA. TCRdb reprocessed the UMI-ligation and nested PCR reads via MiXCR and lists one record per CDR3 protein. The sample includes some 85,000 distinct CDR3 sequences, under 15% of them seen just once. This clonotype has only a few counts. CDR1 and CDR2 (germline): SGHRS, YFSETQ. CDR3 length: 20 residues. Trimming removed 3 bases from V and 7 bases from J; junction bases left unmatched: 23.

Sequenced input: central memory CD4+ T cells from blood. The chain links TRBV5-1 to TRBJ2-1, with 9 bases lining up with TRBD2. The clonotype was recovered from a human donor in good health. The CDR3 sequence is CASSSFPGLASVGSPNEQFF. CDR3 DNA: TGCGCCAGCAGCTCCTTCCCGGGACTAGCCTCCGTAGGCTCCCCTAATGAGCAGTTCTTC.